The 9 T cell receptor beta chains presented below share a single source sample, sequenced in a study of blood T cells in healthy people across ages. For the second PCR, which ran for roughly 6 to 11 cycles, a sample-barcoded 5' primer and a J-beta primer mix were used. TCRdb reprocessed the 5' RACE reads with MiXCR, giving one entry per CDR3 protein. Found here are 1.5 million to 2 million distinct CDR3 sequences, about 39% of them singletons; the top ten hold about 21%. Sequenced material: blood. The source of these receptors is a human donor in good health.

V usage is TRBV20-1 and J usage is TRBJ1-1, with D unclear. The germline V gene encodes CDR1 DFQATT and CDR2 SNEGSKA (reference sequence). Trimming pared 3 bases from V and 3 bases from J, leaving 11 bases between. The CDR3 is 13 residues long. The CDR3 nucleotides read TGCAGTGCTAGCCCAGGATCGGACACTGAAGCTTTCTTT. This codes for CSASPGSDTEAFF.

V usage is TRBV12-3 or TRBV12-4 and J usage is TRBJ1-2; possible D gene TRBD1, 5 bases. This CDR3 has 15 residues. Trimming took off 5 bases at V and 7 bases at J, with 20 bases between the two ends. CDR3 coding DNA: TGTGCCAGCAGTGACGGCAGTAGGCAGGGCGGTGGCTACACCTTC. As protein: CASSDGSRQGGGYTF.

Many counts were recorded for this clonotype. The junction differs from germline at one of its ends, possibly a read error. The chain couples TRBV20-1 to TRBJ1-2; 8 nucleotides align to TRBD1. CDR1 DFQATT and CDR2 SNEGSKA come from the germline V gene (reference sequence). The CDR3 sequence is 15 residues long. CDR3 nucleotide sequence: TGCAGTGCTCGAGACTCAACAGGGGGGGACTATGGCTACACCTTC. This sequence encodes CSARDSTGGDYGYTF.

A remark on this clonotype: Germline and junction disagree at one end, which may indicate a read error. Written as DNA, the CDR3 is TGTGCCAGCAGCCTAGATCCGACCTATTACGAGCAGTACTTC. Translating it yields CASSLDPTYYEQYF. The J gene is TRBJ2-5, the V gene TRBV11-2; D remains ambiguous. The last part of the DNA fits TRBJ2-7 better; the J call may be wrong. This CDR3 has 14 residues. Germline V gene data show CDR1 as SGHAT and CDR2 as FQNNGV.

This clonotype was seen a few times. The chain links TRBV6-5 to TRBJ2-3, with a tentative D call TRBD2 (6 bases). The CDR3 contains 14 residues. V gave up 11 bases and J gave up 4 bases, with 19 bases separating them. The germline V gene has CDR1 MNHEY and CDR2 SVGAGI. CDR3 bases: TGTGCCTCCCGGAGGGGAGGTGGGGCAGATACGCAGTATTTT. Translating it yields CASRRGGGADTQYF.

This chain uses TRBV12-3 or TRBV12-4 with TRBJ1-5; D is undetermined. Trimming left V 3 bases short and J 9 bases short, with 12 bases between. This CDR3 region has 13 residues. For the CDR3, the DNA is TGTGCCAGCAGTTTTCGGCGCCTGGGGCCCCAGCATTTT. This codes for CASSFRRLGPQHF.

This clonotype has a handful of counts. J is TRBJ1-2 and V is TRBV12-3 or TRBV12-4, with D maybe TRBD1 (5 bases). CDR3 length: 16 amino acids. Between the trimmed V and J ends, which lost 4 bases and 6 bases, there was a span of 21 bases. Here the CDR3 reads CASSSGPGRLRDGYTF. CDR3 DNA sequence: TGTGCCAGCAGTTCGGGACCAGGACGTTTGCGGGATGGCTACACCTTC.

V and J are TRBV6-2 or TRBV6-3 and TRBJ2-1, with 9 bases matching TRBD2. V lost 8 bases and J lost 0; bases outside the gene matches: 8. This CDR3 comprises 16 residues. Germline CDR1 MNHEY, CDR2 SVGEGT. As DNA, the CDR3 is TGTGCCAGCGGGGATAGCGGGAGAGGCTCCTACAATGAGCAGTTCTTC. Its protein is CASGDSGRGSYNEQFF.

The gene calls are TRBV11-3 and TRBJ2-5, with TRBD2 matching 7 bases. This CDR3 region has 13 residues. J gave up 11 bases and V 4 bases, and 10 bases lay outside the gene matches. Germline V lookup: CDR1 SGHNT, CDR2 YENEEA. The CDR3 here is CASSWDGTTEQYF. The CDR3 nucleotides read TGTGCCAGCAGCTGGGACGGGACTACGGAGCAGTACTTC.